The source of this TCR beta chain is a study of T cell changes during pregnancy in multiple sclerosis. Sequencing used immunoSEQ multiplex PCR; TCRdb keeps in-frame clones, though not all of them. The data hold tens of thousands of clones, with 85% to 95% observed a single time. V dropped 2 bases and J dropped 4 bases, with 9 bases sitting between them. Germline CDR1 reads MDHEN; CDR2 reads SYDVKM. This CDR3 contains 14 residues. This clone was seen once. The clonotype was recovered from a female donor with multiple sclerosis, enrolled in a pregnancy study. The starting material was peripheral blood, obtained after pregnancy. The genes are TRBV28 and TRBJ1-5; D is ambiguous. The CDR3 DNA reads TGTGCCAGCAGTTTACAGGCCCCTAATCAGCCCCAGCATTTT. As protein: CASSLQAPNQPQHF.